This T cell receptor beta chain was captured by sequencing in a study of OX40 agonist ivuxolimab in advanced cancers. Study as a whole: Ivuxolimab, which patients received intravenously every 2 weeks, was dosed at 0.01 to 10 mg/kg.

The CDR3 totals 17 residues. Germline V CDR1 and CDR2: SGHDN, FVKESK. Trimming took 4 bases from V and 4 from J; bases not matched to a gene: 13. Overall study findings and caveats: Normalized T-cell clonal expansion was also low in a subset of nonresponders.

Profiling relied on immunoSEQ multiplex PCR, and the TCRdb table lists in-frame clones only, not all of them. Counted here are some 77,000 clones, 92% occurring once; the ten biggest clones make up about 8.6%. Concerning this clone itself: Its antigen is not identified.

This TCR derives from an adult with an advanced solid tumor such as melanoma, head and neck, liver or kidney cancer. The sequencing here drew on CD4+ or CD8+ T cells sorted from blood, taken in a trial of the OX40 agonist ivuxolimab. The chain carries TRBV14 and TRBJ2-1; 7 bases fit TRBD2. The CDR3 region has the DNA TGTGCCAGCAGCCCCTCATGGGCTAGCGGTGGATACAATGAGCAGTTCTTC. It specifies CASSPSWASGGYNEQFF.